The clone carrying this TCR beta chain appeared a single time. Antigen specificity is unknown. This sample was included in a study of OX40 agonist ivuxolimab in advanced cancers. Study in general: The group had a mean age of roughly 65 years, ranged from 23 to 79, and was 80% to 90% male. Findings of the study overall: Average numbers of expanded clones were greater in CD8+ T cells than in CD4+.

V dropped 1 base and J dropped 3 bases, with 9 bases sitting between them. Germline CDR1 reads SGHNT; CDR2 reads YENEEA. This CDR3 region has 15 residues. Assay: immunoSEQ multiplex PCR; the TCRdb copy retains only in-frame clones and omits some. The table includes some 30,000 clones, 84% detected once. This specimen consisted of CD4+ or CD8+ T cells sorted from blood, obtained in a trial of the OX40 agonist ivuxolimab. The origin of this receptor is an adult with an advanced solid tumor such as melanoma, head and neck, liver or kidney cancer. The rearrangement uses TRBV11-3 and TRBJ2-2; a weak D match, TRBD1 (5 bases). CDR3 DNA sequence: TGTGCCAGCAGCTTAGGGGGCGCGGACACCGGGGAGCTGTTTTTT. It codes for CASSLGGADTGELFF.